This T cell receptor beta chain was identified during a study of shared clonotypes between healthy human individuals. The wider study: Researchers assigned three CD4 naive, three CD4 memory, two CD8 naive and one CD8 memory plate to each donor. Notes on the study in general: Incomplete sequencing of sorted subsets was indicated by rarefaction despite large depth. Specimens sampled were limited to blood, with tissue repertoires likely differing.

Every donor, a Caucasian adult, lived in Nashville, Tennessee. The protocol was immunoSEQ multiplex PCR, while the TCRdb copy is restricted to in-frame clones and leaves out a portion. The repertoire includes 2 million to 2.5 million clones, around 95% of them detected once, and more than 0.1% sits in the top ten. In the case of this clone: Its antigen is unidentified.

What was sequenced was naive CD4+ T cells sorted from blood. The subset denotes: CD45RA+ positively selected. The TCR comes from a man younger than 30 in good health.

In DNA, the CDR3 is TGTGCCAGCAGCCGAGGGGGTAGCTCCTACGAGCAGTACTTC. This encodes CASSRGGSSYEQYF. The rearrangement links TRBV5-4 to TRBJ2-7; a possible D gene is TRBD1 (6 bases). The V end was cut by 4 bases, the J end by 0 bases, with 11 bases between. Per the germline V gene, CDR1 is SGHNT and CDR2 is YYREEE (reference sequence). CDR3 length equals 14 residues. Complete variable domain (other parts from reference TRBV5-4 and TRBJ2-7): ETGVTQSPTHLIKTRGQQVTLRCSSQSGHNTVSWYQQALGQGPQFIFQYYREEENGRGNFPPRFSGLQFPNYSSELNVNALELDDSALYLCASSRGGSSYEQYFGPGTRLTVT.